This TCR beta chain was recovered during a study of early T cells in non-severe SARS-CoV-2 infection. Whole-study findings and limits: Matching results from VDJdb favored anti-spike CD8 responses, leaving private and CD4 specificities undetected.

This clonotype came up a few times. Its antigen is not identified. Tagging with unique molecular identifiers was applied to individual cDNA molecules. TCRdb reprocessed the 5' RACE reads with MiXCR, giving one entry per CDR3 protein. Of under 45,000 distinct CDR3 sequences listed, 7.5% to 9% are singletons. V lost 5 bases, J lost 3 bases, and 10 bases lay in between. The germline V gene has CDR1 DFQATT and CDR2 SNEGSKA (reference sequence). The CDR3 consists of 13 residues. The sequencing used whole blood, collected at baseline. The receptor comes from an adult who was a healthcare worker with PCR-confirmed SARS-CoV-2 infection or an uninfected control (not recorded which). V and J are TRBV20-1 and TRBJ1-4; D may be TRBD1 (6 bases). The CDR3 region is CSAAGAANEKLFF. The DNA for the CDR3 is TGCAGTGCTGCGGGGGCGGCTAATGAAAAACTGTTTTTT.